The entry below gives a single TCR beta chain sequence along with its context. Germline lookup yields CDR1 ENHRY and CDR2 SYGVKD. This CDR3 is 19 amino acids long. The J segment lost 0 bases and the V segment lost 4 bases, leaving 11 bases of the junction unmatched. The record originates from a study of blood T cell repertoires in COVID-19. For the study at large: COVID-19 samples collected from the United States, Italy and Spain covered acute and convalescent phases. From T cells, B-cell-depleted T cells, or PBMCs came the material, which was cDNA or gDNA.

The authors' processing: Estimates of nucleated cell counts were drawn from the amplification of reference gene primers. Some clones are missing from TCRdb's copy, which holds only in-frame ones; the method was immunoSEQ multiplex PCR. Clonal size and the V and J genes are those of that table, whereas D and trimming came from the DNA. The sample has 65,000 to 100,000 clones; around 88% are singletons. This receptor was taken from an elderly woman with acute or convalescent COVID-19. Sequenced input: peripheral blood. This chain uses TRBV10-3 with TRBJ2-6; 8 bases match TRBD1. Here the CDR3 DNA reads TGTGCCATCAGTGGATCGCGGACAGGGTCGGACTCTGGGGCCAACGTCCTGACTTTC. It encodes CAISGSRTGSDSGANVLTF.